A single sample is the source of the 18 T cell receptor beta chains below, sequenced in a study of identical twins. TCRdb re-derived calls from the 5' RACE reads in MiXCR, one entry per CDR3 protein. Among just over 450,000 distinct CDR3 sequences listed, 14% were seen once. These same data were also listed under a study on yellow fever vaccine responses in identical twins.

The sample taken for sequencing was CD4+ T cells sorted from blood. Every receptor here comes from a woman under 30 in good health.

A few counts support this clonotype. V and J are TRBV7-8 and TRBJ1-6; D perhaps matches TRBD1 (6 bases). This CDR3 has 15 residues. With 5 bases removed from V and 10 bases from J, the gap between germline ends came to 18 bases. The germline V gene has CDR1 SGHVS and CDR2 FQNEAQ. The CDR3 DNA is TGTGCCAGCAGCCACTTCCGGGACAACAGGTCACCCCTCCACTTT. Translation: CASSHFRDNRSPLHF.

This clonotype was seen only a few times. The V and J genes are TRBV10-2 and TRBJ2-7, with 10 bases lining up with TRBD2. The CDR3 is made up of 16 amino acids. V gave up 6 bases and J gave up 6 bases; unmatched junction bases: 14. The germline gives CDR1 WSHSY, CDR2 SAAADI. CDR3 loop: CASSGLAGDPSREQYF. The CDR3 DNA sequence: TGCGCCAGCAGCGGGCTAGCGGGAGACCCCTCCCGCGAGCAGTACTTC.

The chain has TRBV10-3 and TRBJ2-7, with TRBD1 matching over 9 bases. The germline gives CDR1 ENHRY, CDR2 SYGVKD. The CDR3 runs to 15 residues. Unmatched junction bases numbered 7, after V lost 3 bases and J lost 4 bases. CDR3 sequence (DNA): TGTGCCATCAGTGACCCCGGGACAGGGCGTTACGAGCAGTACTTC. Amino acid sequence: CAISDPGTGRYEQYF.

This clonotype has a count of ten or more. CDR3 residues: CASSLTPDTQYF. For the CDR3, the DNA is TGTGCCAGCAGTCTTACCCCAGATACGCAGTATTTT. The chain is built from TRBV7-2 and TRBJ2-3; D ambiguous. The germline V and J ends were trimmed by 6 bases and 4 bases, with 8 bases remaining between them. The CDR3 length is 12 residues. Germline CDR1 reads SGHTA; CDR2 reads FQGNSA. Drawing the rest from reference TRBV7-2 and TRBJ2-3, the complete variable domain is GAGVSQSPSNKVTEKGKDVELRCDPISGHTALYWYRQSLGQGLEFLIYFQGNSAPDKSGLPSDRFSAERTGGSVSTLTIQRTQQEDSAVYLCASSLTPDTQYFGPGTRLTVL.

This clonotype has at least ten counts. V gene TRBV15 combines with J gene TRBJ1-1, with 8 bases that match TRBD1. V was clipped by 6 bases and J by 0 bases; unmatched bases: 3. From germline, CDR1 is LNHNV and CDR2 YYDKDF (reference sequence). The CDR3 covers 14 residues. Written as DNA, the CDR3 is TGTGCCACCAGGGGACAGGCCTTGAACACTGAAGCTTTCTTT. This sequence encodes CATRGQALNTEAFF.

The gene calls are TRBV11-2 and TRBJ2-1; D is perhaps TRBD1 (6 bases). Trimming took off 0 bases at V and 5 bases at J, with 17 bases between the two ends. Per germline, CDR1 SGHAT and CDR2 FQNNGV. The CDR3 is 17 amino acids. CDR3 in DNA: TGTGCCAGCAGCTTAGATATTTGGCAGGGGATCGACAATGAGCAGTTCTTC. Translating it yields CASSLDIWQGIDNEQFF. The variable domain in full, with the rest retrieved from reference TRBV11-2 and TRBJ2-1, is EAGVAQSPRYKIIEKRQSVAFWCNPISGHATLYWYQQILGQGPKLLIQFQNNGVVDDSQLPKDRFSAERLKGVDSTLKIQPAKLEDSAVYLCASSLDIWQGIDNEQFFGPGTRLTVL.

This clonotype occurred many times. This chain connects TRBV12-3 or TRBV12-4 to TRBJ2-1; TRBD2 matches at 11 bases. V shed 5 bases and J 2 bases; nucleotides not matched to a gene: 2. This CDR3 is 15 amino acids long. This chain's CDR3 is CASSRSGGAYNEQFF. CDR3 nucleotide sequence: TGTGCCAGCAGTCGTAGCGGGGGGGCCTACAATGAGCAGTTCTTC.

The chain has TRBV20-1 and TRBJ2-7; 8 bases are shared with TRBD2. Trimming at V came to 6 bases and at J to 0 bases, leaving 7 bases not matched to a gene. Germline lookup yields CDR1 DFQATT and CDR2 SNEGSKA (reference sequence). The CDR3 sequence is 14 residues long. CDR3 nucleotides: TGCAGTGCAAGCATTACTAGCGGCTCCTACGAGCAGTACTTC. It specifies CSASITSGSYEQYF.

The chain carries TRBV28 and TRBJ2-7; 7 bases fit TRBD1. CDR3 length: 13 amino acids. Germline CDR1 reads MDHEN; CDR2 reads SYDVKM. J was trimmed by 2 bases and V by 7 bases; bases with no gene match: 5. The CDR3 DNA is TGTGCCAGCATGGACAGGAGCCCCTACGAGCAGTACTTC. Translated: CASMDRSPYEQYF. Full variable domain (missing parts from reference TRBV28 and TRBJ2-7): DVKVTQSSRYLVKRTGEKVFLECVQDMDHENMFWYRQDPGLGLRLIYFSYDVKMKEKGDIPEGYSVSREKKERFSLILESASTNQTSMYLCASMDRSPYEQYFGPGTRLTVT.

The V and J genes are TRBV15 and TRBJ1-6; D may be TRBD1 (5 bases). This CDR3 has 15 residues. The ends were cut back, 1 base at V and 7 bases at J, with 11 bases in the middle. CDR1 is LNHNV and CDR2 is YYDKDF in the germline V gene (reference sequence). For the CDR3, the DNA is TGTGCCACCAGCAGAGTTATGAGGGGAAATTCACCCCTCCACTTT. Encoded protein: CATSRVMRGNSPLHF. Full variable domain (remainder filled in from reference TRBV15 and TRBJ1-6): DAMVIQNPRYQVTQFGKPVTLSCSQTLNHNVMYWYQQKSSQAPKLLFHYYDKDFNNEADTPDNFQSRRPNTSFCFLDIRSPGLGDTAMYLCATSRVMRGNSPLHFGNGTRLTVT.

This sequence joins TRBV3-1 and TRBJ2-1, with 7 bases matching TRBD2. CDR1 and CDR2 from the germline V gene are LGHDT and YNNKEL (reference sequence). The CDR3 totals 16 residues. The junction had 6 bases not matched to a gene; V was cut back by 2 bases and J by 2 bases. CDR3 bases: TGTGCCAGCAGCCAATCGGGGGGTAGCGCCTACAATGAGCAGTTCTTC. It codes for CASSQSGGSAYNEQFF.

This clonotype was seen only a few times. The V and J genes are TRBV15 and TRBJ1-2; D may be TRBD1 (5 bases). CDR1 is LNHNV and CDR2 is YYDKDF in the germline V gene (reference sequence). The CDR3 is 14 residues long. V was trimmed by 0 bases and J by 5 bases, leaving 10 bases between them. CDR3: CATSRDGGTYGYTF. CDR3 in DNA: TGTGCCACCAGCAGAGACGGCGGGACTTATGGCTACACCTTC.

This clonotype was detected a few times. The V and J genes are TRBV20-1 and TRBJ2-1, with 9 bases aligning to TRBD2. Germline trimming cut 2 bases from V and 7 bases from J; bases unmatched to any gene: 6. This CDR3 has 14 amino acids. Germline values: CDR1 DFQATT, CDR2 SNEGSKA (reference sequence). CDR3 sequence reads: CSARRLAGTNEQFF. CDR3 sequence (DNA): TGCAGTGCTAGACGCCTAGCGGGGACTAATGAGCAGTTCTTC.

In DNA, the CDR3 is TGTGCCATCAGTGGGAACGGAGGGGGGGGAGAGACCCAGTACTTC. Its protein product is CAISGNGGGGETQYF. The chain is built from TRBV10-3 and TRBJ2-5, with a tentative D call TRBD2 (7 bases). CDR1 and CDR2 (germline): ENHRY, SYGVKD. The CDR3 consists of 15 residues. The germline V and J ends were trimmed by 4 bases and 4 bases, with 16 bases remaining between them.

This rearrangement joins TRBV29-1 to TRBJ1-1; 8 positions match TRBD1. The CDR3 is made up of 13 amino acids. CDR1 and CDR2 from the germline V gene are SQVTM and ANQGSEA. The trim removed 8 bases at V and 5 bases at J, leaving 10 bases unmatched. CDR3 in amino acids: CSSSRGLGTEAFF. The CDR3 DNA reads as TGCAGCTCCAGCAGGGGGCTTGGAACTGAAGCTTTCTTT.

This clonotype was observed a handful of times. The chain combines TRBV5-6 with TRBJ1-2; D not certain. Germline CDR1 SGHDT, CDR2 YYEEEE. This CDR3 comprises 16 residues. V was clipped by 4 bases and J by 1 base, with 17 bases between them. CDR3 loop: CASSPRFLAFNYGYTF. Written as DNA, the CDR3 is TGTGCCAGCAGCCCGCGGTTCTTAGCTTTTAACTATGGCTACACCTTC.

This clonotype has a single count. This chain uses TRBV2 with TRBJ1-6; D gene unclear. The V gene's germline CDR1 is SNHLY and CDR2 FYNNEI. V lost 7 bases, J lost 3 bases, and 13 bases lay in between. The CDR3 contains 15 residues. The CDR3, as DNA: TGTGCCAGCACTCCGGAAGGCGACTATAATTCACCCCTCCACTTT. This translates into CASTPEGDYNSPLHF.

This clonotype came up a few times. This sequence joins TRBV10-3 and TRBJ2-7, with a possible D match to TRBD1 (7 bases). Per germline, CDR1 ENHRY and CDR2 SYGVKD. The ends were cut back, 4 bases at V and 3 bases at J, with 13 bases in the middle. CDR3 length equals 14 residues. This CDR3 reads CAISGQGGHYEQYF. CDR3 in DNA: TGTGCCATCAGTGGACAGGGAGGTCACTACGAGCAGTACTTC.